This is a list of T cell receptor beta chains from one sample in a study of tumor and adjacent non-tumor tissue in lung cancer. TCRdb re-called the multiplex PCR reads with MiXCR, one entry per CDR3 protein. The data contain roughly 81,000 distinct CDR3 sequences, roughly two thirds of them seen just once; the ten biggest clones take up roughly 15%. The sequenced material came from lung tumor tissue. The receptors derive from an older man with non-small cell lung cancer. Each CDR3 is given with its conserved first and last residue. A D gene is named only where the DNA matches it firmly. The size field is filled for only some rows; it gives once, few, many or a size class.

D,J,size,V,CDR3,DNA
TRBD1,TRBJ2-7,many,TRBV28,CASSYPGQGLTQYF,TGTGCCAGCAGTTACCCGGGACAGGGGTTGACGCAGTACTTC
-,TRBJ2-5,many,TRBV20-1,CSARALGVDPRGETQYF,TGCAGTGCTAGAGCTTTGGGGGTGGACCCGAGAGGGGAGACCCAGTACTTC
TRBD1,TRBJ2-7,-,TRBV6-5,CASRQRDSYERYF,TGCGCTAGCAGGCAACGGGACAGCTACGAGCGGTACTTC
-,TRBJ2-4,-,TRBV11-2,CASSLDWQGVGWKIQYF,TGTGCCAGCAGCTTAGACTGGCAGGGAGTTGGTTGGAAGATTCAGTACTTC
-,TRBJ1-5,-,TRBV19,CASSIEKYSNQPQHF,TGTGCCAGTAGTATTGAAAAATATAGCAATCAGCCCCAGCATTTT
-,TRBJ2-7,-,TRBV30,CAWSVGHGFQSYEEYF,TGTGCCTGGAGTGTAGGGCACGGATTTCAAAGCTACGAGGAGTACTTC
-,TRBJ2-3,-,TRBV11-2,CARSSGPTDTQYF,TGTGCCAGGAGCTCGGGGCCCACAGATACGCAGTATTTT
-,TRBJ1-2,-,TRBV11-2,CASSADTHYDYTF,TGTGCCAGCAGCGCAGACACCCACTATGACTACACCTTC
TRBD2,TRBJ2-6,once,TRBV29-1,CSVETSGVDSGINVLTF,TGCAGCGTTGAAACTAGCGGGGTAGACTCTGGGATCAACGTCCTGACTTTC
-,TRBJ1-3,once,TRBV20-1,CSTRSGNTIYF,TGCAGTACTAGAAGTGGAAACACCATATATTTT
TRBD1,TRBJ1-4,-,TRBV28,CASSLTGGQKKLFF,TGTGCCAGCAGTCTTACAGGGGGCCAGAAAAAACTGTTTTTT
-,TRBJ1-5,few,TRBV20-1,CSARADNNQPQHF,TGCAGTGCTAGAGCGGACAACAATCAGCCCCAGCATTTT
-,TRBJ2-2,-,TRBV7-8,CASTLSIASRELFF,TGTGCCAGTACCCTATCTATCGCAAGCAGGGAGCTGTTTTTT
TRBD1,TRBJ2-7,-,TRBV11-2,CTSSPDRGEQYF,TGTACCAGCAGCCCGGACAGGGGGGAGCAGTACTTC
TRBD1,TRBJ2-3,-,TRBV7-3,CANSSINPTGSTDTQYF,TGTGCCAACAGCTCCATAAACCCGACAGGGAGCACAGATACGCAGTATTTT
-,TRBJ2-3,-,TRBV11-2,CASSSGSRKGLRTADTQYF,TGTGCCAGCAGCTCTGGAAGCCGTAAAGGACTCCGAACCGCAGATACACAGTATTTT
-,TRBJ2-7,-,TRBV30,CAWSVPRQKPYEQYF,TGTGCCTGGAGTGTTCCGAGACAAAAACCCTACGAGCAGTACTTC
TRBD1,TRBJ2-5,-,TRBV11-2,CPSSLGQGPQETQYF,TGTCCCAGCAGCTTAGGACAGGGACCACAAGAGACCCAGTACTTC
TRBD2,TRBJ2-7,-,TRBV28,CASRERGVDYEQYF,TGTGCCAGCAGGGAGCGGGGGGTAGACTACGAGCAGTACTTC
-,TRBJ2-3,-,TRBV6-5,CASSYGWTERKDTQYF,TGTGCCAGCAGTTACGGATGGACAGAGCGTAAAGATACGCAGTATTTT
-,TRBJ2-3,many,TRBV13,CASSTGRATDTQYF,TGTGCCAGCAGCACGGGGAGAGCGACAGATACGCAGTATTTT
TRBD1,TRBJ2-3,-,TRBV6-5,CAISKSGTGFFPDTQFF,TGTGCCATCAGTAAATCCGGGACAGGGTTTTTCCCAGATACGCAGTTTTTT
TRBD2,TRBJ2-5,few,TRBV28,CASSQLAGGLETRYF,TGTGCCAGCAGCCAACTAGCGGGAGGGCTCGAGACCCGGTACTTC
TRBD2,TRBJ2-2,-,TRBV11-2,CASSLGRLASDGELFF,TGTGCCAGCAGCTTAGGTCGACTAGCCTCGGACGGGGAGTTGTTTTTT
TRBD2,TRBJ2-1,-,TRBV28,CATLPPAGDNEQFF,TGTGCCACCCTCCCCCCAGCGGGGGACAATGAGCAGTTCTTC
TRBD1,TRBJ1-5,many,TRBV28,CASNGQAYQPQHF,TGTGCCAGCAACGGACAGGCCTATCAGCCCCAGCATTTT
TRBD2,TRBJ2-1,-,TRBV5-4,CANSSVGLAGEQFF,TGTGCCAATAGCAGTGTGGGGCTAGCGGGAGAGCAGTTCTTC
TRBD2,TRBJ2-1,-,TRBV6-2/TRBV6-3,CASSYSLAVVRDSYNEQFF,TGTGCCAGCAGTTACTCACTAGCGGTAGTCCGCGACTCCTACAATGAGCAGTTCTTC
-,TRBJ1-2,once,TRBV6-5,CASSCWTQRAYGYTF,TGTGCCAGCAGTTGCTGGACACAGCGGGCCTATGGCTACACCTTC
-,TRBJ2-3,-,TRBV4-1,CARETGMGDTDTQYF,TGCGCCAGAGAAACAGGGATGGGGGACACAGATACGCAGTATTTT
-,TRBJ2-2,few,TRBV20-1,CSATRARSGELFF,TGCAGTGCTACTCGAGCGAGGAGCGGGGAGCTGTTTTTT
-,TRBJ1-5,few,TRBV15,CATRKQPQHF,TGTGCCACCAGAAAGCAGCCCCAGCATTTT
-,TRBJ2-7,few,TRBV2,CASGRSYEQYF,TGTGCCAGCGGACGGAGCTACGAGCAGTACTTC
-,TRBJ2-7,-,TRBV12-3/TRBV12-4,CASSSRYQLMDEQYF,TGTGCCAGCAGCTCCCGGTACCAATTAATGGACGAGCAGTACTTC
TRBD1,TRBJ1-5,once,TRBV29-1,CSTSTRQGFDQPQHF,TGCAGCACGTCCACCCGACAGGGATTCGATCAACCCCAGCATTTT
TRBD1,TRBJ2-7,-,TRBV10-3,CAISGRDRGYKQYF,TGTGCCATCAGTGGTCGGGACAGAGGGTACAAGCAGTACTTC
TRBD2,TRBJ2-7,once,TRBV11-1,CVNSLRDYSYEQYF,TGTGTCAACAGCTTACGGGACTACTCCTACGAGCAGTACTTC
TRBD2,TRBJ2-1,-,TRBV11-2,CDSSKLAGDLNEQFF,TGTGACAGCAGCAAGCTAGCGGGGGACCTCAATGAGCAGTTCTTC
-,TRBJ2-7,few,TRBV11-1,CASSPGRSRSSCEQYF,TGTGCCAGCAGCCCAGGCCGATCCAGGAGCTCCTGCGAGCAGTACTTC
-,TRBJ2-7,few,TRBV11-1,CASNFARSSYEQYF,TGTGCCAGCAACTTCGCCAGAAGCTCCTACGAGCAGTACTTC
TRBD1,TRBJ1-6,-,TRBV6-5,CASSSYGTGNNSPLHF,TGTGCCAGCAGTTCCTACGGGACAGGGAATAATTCACCGCTCCACTTT
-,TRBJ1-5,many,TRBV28,CASTLGRGYSNQPQHF,TGTGCCAGCACCCTCGGGAGGGGTTATAGCAATCAGCCCCAGCATTTT
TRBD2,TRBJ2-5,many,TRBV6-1,CASRRTSGGIQETQYF,TGTGCCAGCAGAAGGACTAGCGGGGGGATCCAAGAGACCCAGTACTTC
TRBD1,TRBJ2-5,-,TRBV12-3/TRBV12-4,CASSPPFGTGEETQYF,TGTGCCAGCAGTCCCCCCTTTGGGACAGGGGAAGAGACCCAATACTTC
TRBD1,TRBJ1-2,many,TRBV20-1,CSARDRDRGFGYGYTF,TGCAGTGCTAGAGATCGGGACAGGGGATTCGGCTATGGCTACACCTTC
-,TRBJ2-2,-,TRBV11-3,CARGPLKTGELFF,TGTGCCAGAGGTCCCTTGAAAACCGGGGAGCTGTTTTTT
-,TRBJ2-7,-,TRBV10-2,CASRDRDVHYEQYF,TGCGCCAGCAGAGACCGGGATGTACATTACGAGCAGTACTTC
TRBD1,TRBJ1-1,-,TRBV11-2,CASSNRGYTETFF,TGTGCCAGCAGCAACAGGGGATATACTGAAACTTTCTTT
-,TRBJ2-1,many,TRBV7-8,CASSLQESVNEQFF,TGTGCCAGCAGCTTACAGGAGTCAGTGAATGAGCAGTTCTTC
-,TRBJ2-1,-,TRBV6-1,CASNAGAGEQFF,TGTGCCAGCAACGCGGGGGCGGGTGAGCAGTTCTTC
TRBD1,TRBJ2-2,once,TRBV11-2,CASRLQGTLFAGELFF,TGTGCCAGCAGACTACAGGGGACGTTATTCGCCGGGGAACTGTTTTTT
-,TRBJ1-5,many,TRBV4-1,CASSQELTSNQPQHF,TGCGCCAGCAGCCAAGAGTTGACTAGCAATCAGCCCCAGCATTTT
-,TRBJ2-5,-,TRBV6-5,CANSYSQAEQETQYF,TGTGCCAACAGTTATTCGCAAGCGGAGCAAGAGACCCAGTACTTC
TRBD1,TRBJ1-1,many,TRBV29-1,CSVARQGAEAFF,TGCAGCGTGGCCCGACAGGGAGCTGAAGCTTTCTTT
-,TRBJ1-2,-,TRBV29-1,CSILVGHCYTF,TGCAGCATCCTGGTAGGGCACTGCTACACCTTC
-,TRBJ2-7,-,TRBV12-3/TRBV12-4,CANTFSGVYYEQYF,TGTGCCAACACTTTCTCAGGGGTATACTACGAGCAGTACTTC
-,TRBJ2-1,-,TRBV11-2,CASSPGVGGCNEQFF,TGTGCCAGCAGCCCGGGGGTGGGAGGTTGCAATGAGCAGTTCTTC
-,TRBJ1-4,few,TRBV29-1,CSVEASHGRDEKLFF,TGCAGCGTTGAGGCCTCCCATGGACGGGATGAAAAACTGTTTTTT
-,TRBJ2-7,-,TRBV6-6,CASNPSVQQYF,TGTGCCAGCAATCCCTCCGTACAGCAGTACTTC
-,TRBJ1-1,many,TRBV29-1,CSVEGDGTEAFF,TGCAGCGTTGAGGGGGACGGCACTGAAGCTTTCTTT